This T cell receptor beta chain was profiled in a study of shared clonotypes between healthy human individuals. After removal of 5 bases from V and 9 bases from J, the junction contained 16 bases not matched to a gene. The CDR3 totals 18 residues. CDR1 SGHAT and CDR2 FQNNGV come from the germline V gene. Measured with immunoSEQ multiplex PCR; TCRdb has only the in-frame clones, and not every one. In the table there are 600,000 to 750,000 clones, roughly 88% of which are singletons. This TCR came from a man in his late teens or twenties in good health. Some clones in this sample may be carry-over from other donors' samples. The specimen was memory CD8+ T cells from PBMCs. As for subset: CD45RO+ cells pooled with CCR7-negative TemRA cells. V gene TRBV11-2 combines with J gene TRBJ2-1; TRBD2 agrees at 13 bases. CDR3 loop: CASSHPYLLAGGPGEQFF. The DNA for the CDR3 is TGTGCCAGCAGCCACCCCTATTTACTAGCGGGAGGGCCGGGTGAGCAGTTCTTC.